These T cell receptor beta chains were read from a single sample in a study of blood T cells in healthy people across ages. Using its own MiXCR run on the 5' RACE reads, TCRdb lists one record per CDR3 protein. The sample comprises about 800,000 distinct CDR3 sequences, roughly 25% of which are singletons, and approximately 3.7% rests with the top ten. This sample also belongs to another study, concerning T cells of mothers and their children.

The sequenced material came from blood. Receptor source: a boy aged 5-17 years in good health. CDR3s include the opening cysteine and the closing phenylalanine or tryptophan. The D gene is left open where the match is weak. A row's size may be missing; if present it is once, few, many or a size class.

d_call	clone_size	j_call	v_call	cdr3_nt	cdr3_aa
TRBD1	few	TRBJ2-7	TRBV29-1	TGCAGCGTTGAATTAGGGACAGCCTACGAGCAGTACTTC	CSVELGTAYEQYF
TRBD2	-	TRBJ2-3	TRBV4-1	TGCGCCAGCAGCCAAGTAGGCGGGGGAACCGGCACAGATACGCAGTATTTT	CASSQVGGGTGTDTQYF
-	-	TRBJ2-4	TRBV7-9	TGTGCCAGCAGCCCACGGGCGCTGGACAAAAGCATTCAGTACTTC	CASSPRALDKSIQYF
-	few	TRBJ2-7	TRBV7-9	TGTGCCAGCAGCCCGCAGGGACGGTTATACGAGCAGTACTTC	CASSPQGRLYEQYF
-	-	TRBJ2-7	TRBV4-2	TGTGCCAGCAGCCCCGGGCATGCCTACGAGCAGTACTTC	CASSPGHAYEQYF
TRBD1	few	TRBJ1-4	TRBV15	TGTGCCACCAGCATACAAGGGGACAGAACTAATGAAAAACTGTTTTTT	CATSIQGDRTNEKLFF
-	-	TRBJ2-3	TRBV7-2	TGTGCCAGCAGCTTAGGGAGGGGGAATACGCAGTATTTT	CASSLGRGNTQYF
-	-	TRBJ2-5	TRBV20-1	TGCAGTGCTAGAGAGTCGGCAGTTCAAGAGACCCAGTACTTC	CSARESAVQETQYF
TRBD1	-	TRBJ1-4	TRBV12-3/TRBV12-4	TGTGCCAGCAGTCCCTGGGGCACAGGGGTTGAAAAACTGTTTTTT	CASSPWGTGVEKLFF
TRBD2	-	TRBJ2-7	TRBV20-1	TGCAGTGGTAGAGCGGGATACAGCTCCTACGAGCAGTACTTC	CSGRAGYSSYEQYF
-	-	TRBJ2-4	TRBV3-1	TGTGCCAGCAGCAGCGTGGCATTCAAAAACATTCAGTACTTC	CASSSVAFKNIQYF
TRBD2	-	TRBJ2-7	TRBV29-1	TGCAGCGTGACCGGGACTAGACGGCTCGACGAGCAGTACTTC	CSVTGTRRLDEQYF
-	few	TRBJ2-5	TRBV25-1	TGTGCCAGCAGTGAATACCATGTGTCCCAAGAGACCCAGTACTTC	CASSEYHVSQETQYF
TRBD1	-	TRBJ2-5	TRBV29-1	TGCAGCGTACCCGGACAGGGCGGGGAGACCCAGTACTTC	CSVPGQGGETQYF
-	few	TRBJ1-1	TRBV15	TGTGCCACCTCGGGACTCTTGAACACTGAAGCTTTCTTT	CATSGLLNTEAFF
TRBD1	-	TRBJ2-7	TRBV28	TGTGCCAGCAGTTGGACCACAGGGGGATGGGAGCAGTACTTC	CASSWTTGGWEQYF
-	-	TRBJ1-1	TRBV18	TGTGCCAGCTCACCCCTGGGGGGTGGCACTGAAGCTTTCTTT	CASSPLGGGTEAFF
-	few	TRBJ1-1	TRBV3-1	TGTGCCAGCAGCCAAGATTGGTACGGGGGGAACACTGAAGCTTTCTTT	CASSQDWYGGNTEAFF
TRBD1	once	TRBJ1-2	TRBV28	TGTGCCAGCAGTCTCCTGACAGGGTGGGACTATGGCTACACCTTC	CASSLLTGWDYGYTF
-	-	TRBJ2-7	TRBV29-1	TGCAGCGTTGTGGGGGGCCCGGGACAGCTGGCCTACGAGCAGTACTTC	CSVVGGPGQLAYEQYF
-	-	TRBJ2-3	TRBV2	TGTGCCAGCAGTGAACAGGGGACCCGCACAGATACGCAGTATTTT	CASSEQGTRTDTQYF
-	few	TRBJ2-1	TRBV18	TGTGCCAGCTCACCACTTGTGGGTGGTGAGCAGTTCTTC	CASSPLVGGEQFF
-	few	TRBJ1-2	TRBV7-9	TGTGCCAGCAGCTTACAGGGTGGGATCGCTGGCTACACCTTC	CASSLQGGIAGYTF
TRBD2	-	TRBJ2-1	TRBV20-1	TGCAGTGCTGGGAGAAATCGGGCTAGCGGGCCAGCACGTCGCAATGAGCAGTTCTTC	CSAGRNRASGPARRNEQFF
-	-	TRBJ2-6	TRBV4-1	TGCGCCAGCAGCCAAGAAAAGCCCTCTGGGGCCAACGTCCTGACTTTC	CASSQEKPSGANVLTF